This TCR beta chain was sequenced in a study of blood T cell repertoires in COVID-19. Overall study: Collection of acute and convalescent COVID-19 samples took place in the United States, Italy and Spain. PBMCs, B-cell-depleted T cells, or T cells provided the cDNA or gDNA that made up the material.

Per the original data handling: For nucleated cells, counts were estimated from reference gene primer amplification. This table comes from immunoSEQ multiplex PCR, and its TCRdb copy is limited to in-frame clones, with some not included. For V, J and clone size, that table is used; D and trimming come from the DNA. The sample contains more than 300,000 clones, around four fifths of which appear only once. Looked up from germline, CDR1 is MNHEY and CDR2 is SVGAGI. This CDR3 has 10 residues. The specimen sequenced was peripheral blood. The gene calls are TRBV6-5 and TRBJ2-7; maybe TRBD1 (6 bases). The receptor comes from a woman in her 50s with acute or convalescent COVID-19. CDR3 sequence (DNA): TGTCCAGGGGCAGTCTACGAGCAGTACGTC. Translating gives CPGAVYEQYV.